A selection of T cell receptor beta chains follows, all from one sample in a study of T cells after yellow fever vaccination. TCRdb re-called the 5' RACE reads with MiXCR, one entry per CDR3 protein. The data contain roughly 85,000 distinct CDR3 sequences, about 14% of them singletons. The material was CD8+ T cells not binding an NS4B(214-222) dextramer, sorted from PBMCs, obtained approximately 22 days after the first yellow fever vaccination. The receptor source for this set is a man between 18 and 35 years old who received the YFV17D yellow fever vaccine. CDR3s include the opening cysteine and the closing phenylalanine or tryptophan. The D gene is left open where the match is weak. Size is stated for part of the rows, as once, few or many counts, or as a class when the clone is expanded.

cdr3_nt: TGTGCCAGCAGTTTAGCCGGACAGGGGGGGAACTATGGCTACACCTTC
cdr3_aa: CASSLAGQGGNYGYTF
j_call: TRBJ1-2
d_call: TRBD1
v_call: TRBV27
clone_size: many

cdr3_nt: TGTGCCAGCAGTCTACCAGGGACTAGGGGTGCGGAGACCCAGTACTTC
cdr3_aa: CASSLPGTRGAETQYF
j_call: TRBJ2-5
d_call: TRBD2
v_call: TRBV12-3/TRBV12-4
clone_size: many

cdr3_nt: TGTGCCACAGCAGGCCAAGCCAATGAGCAGTTCTTC
cdr3_aa: CATAGQANEQFF
j_call: TRBJ2-1
d_call: .
v_call: TRBV24-1
clone_size: .

cdr3_nt: TGTGCCAGCAGTTTGACAGGACCTAGCTCCTACAATGAGCAGTTCTTC
cdr3_aa: CASSLTGPSSYNEQFF
j_call: TRBJ2-1
d_call: .
v_call: TRBV6-5
clone_size: many

cdr3_nt: TGCAGCGTTGAGTCGGACCAAACTTACACTGAAGCTTTCTTT
cdr3_aa: CSVESDQTYTEAFF
j_call: TRBJ1-1
d_call: .
v_call: TRBV29-1
clone_size: few

cdr3_nt: TGTGCCAGCAGTTTTGCCGCAGGGTCTCCCTTGGGCTACACCTTC
cdr3_aa: CASSFAAGSPLGYTF
j_call: TRBJ1-2
d_call: .
v_call: TRBV27
clone_size: .

cdr3_nt: TGTGCCACTCACCCGGACTTCACAGATACGCAGTATTTT
cdr3_aa: CATHPDFTDTQYF
j_call: TRBJ2-3
d_call: .
v_call: TRBV10-3
clone_size: .

cdr3_nt: TGTGCCAGCAGCCCCAGGGACAGAAGCTCCTACAATGAGCAGTTCTTC
cdr3_aa: CASSPRDRSSYNEQFF
j_call: TRBJ2-1
d_call: TRBD1
v_call: TRBV7-7
clone_size: .

cdr3_nt: TGTGCCAGCACTTACTCCCTGGGGGAGCAGTTCTTC
cdr3_aa: CASTYSLGEQFF
j_call: TRBJ2-1
d_call: .
v_call: TRBV12-3/TRBV12-4
clone_size: .

cdr3_nt: TGTGCCAGCTCACCACCGAAGTACGAGCAGTACTTC
cdr3_aa: CASSPPKYEQYF
j_call: TRBJ2-7
d_call: .
v_call: TRBV18
clone_size: .

cdr3_nt: TGTGCCAGCAGCTCCGTAACCTACGAGCAGTACTTC
cdr3_aa: CASSSVTYEQYF
j_call: TRBJ2-7
d_call: .
v_call: TRBV7-9
clone_size: .

cdr3_nt: TGTGCCACCAGAAACGACAGGCTCTCTGGAAACACCATATATTTT
cdr3_aa: CATRNDRLSGNTIYF
j_call: TRBJ1-3
d_call: .
v_call: TRBV15
clone_size: .

cdr3_nt: TGTGCCAGCAGCGAAAATAGTTCACCCCTCCACTTT
cdr3_aa: CASSENSSPLHF
j_call: TRBJ1-6
d_call: .
v_call: TRBV5-4
clone_size: .

cdr3_nt: TGTGCCAGCAGCCAGTGGGACAGGGGACAGTCACCCCTCCACTTT
cdr3_aa: CASSQWDRGQSPLHF
j_call: TRBJ1-6
d_call: TRBD1
v_call: TRBV13
clone_size: few

cdr3_nt: TGTGCCAGCAGCCCGACAGGGGCGGATAATGGCTACACCTTC
cdr3_aa: CASSPTGADNGYTF
j_call: TRBJ1-2
d_call: TRBD1
v_call: TRBV7-9
clone_size: .

cdr3_nt: TGTGCCAGCACCCCAGGGGGGCCGGCTAATGAAAAACTGTTTTTT
cdr3_aa: CASTPGGPANEKLFF
j_call: TRBJ1-4
d_call: TRBD1
v_call: TRBV27
clone_size: .

cdr3_nt: TGTGCCAGCAGCTTAAACGACTGGGCTGGGAAACTGTTTTTT
cdr3_aa: CASSLNDWAGKLFF
j_call: TRBJ1-4
d_call: .
v_call: TRBV7-9
clone_size: few

cdr3_nt: TGCAGCGTTGAAGCAGGGGGCGCAGGCTATGGCTACACCTTC
cdr3_aa: CSVEAGGAGYGYTF
j_call: TRBJ1-2
d_call: TRBD1
v_call: TRBV29-1
clone_size: few

cdr3_nt: TGTGCCAGCAGCACATACAGGGCGAATGAGCAGTTCTTC
cdr3_aa: CASSTYRANEQFF
j_call: TRBJ2-1
d_call: .
v_call: TRBV7-3
clone_size: many

cdr3_nt: TGCAGCGTTGGGACGGAGTTCACTGAAGCTTTCTTT
cdr3_aa: CSVGTEFTEAFF
j_call: TRBJ1-1
d_call: .
v_call: TRBV29-1
clone_size: .

cdr3_nt: TGTGCTAGTGGTTTCCTACTCAGGGGGCCTGGGGCCAACGTCCTGACTTTC
cdr3_aa: CASGFLLRGPGANVLTF
j_call: TRBJ2-6
d_call: TRBD1
v_call: TRBV12-5
clone_size: few

cdr3_nt: TGCAGCGTTGAAGTTGCGGGCAAAGGCGATGAAGCTTTCTTT
cdr3_aa: CSVEVAGKGDEAFF
j_call: TRBJ1-1
d_call: .
v_call: TRBV29-1
clone_size: .

cdr3_nt: TGTGCCAGCAGCGCTCCCGAGGGACGTGTGACCAACGTCCTGACTTTC
cdr3_aa: CASSAPEGRVTNVLTF
j_call: TRBJ2-6
d_call: .
v_call: TRBV11-2
clone_size: few

cdr3_nt: TGTGCCAGCAGTTACCCACCATCCTGGCGGGGGGGCTCGCTCGTCTCCTACGAGCAGTACTTC
cdr3_aa: CASSYPPSWRGGSLVSYEQYF
j_call: TRBJ2-7
d_call: TRBD2
v_call: TRBV6-2/TRBV6-3
clone_size: few

cdr3_nt: TGCGCCAGCAGCTTGGACCCGGACAGGGGGCTTGACACTGAAGCTTTCTTT
cdr3_aa: CASSLDPDRGLDTEAFF
j_call: TRBJ1-1
d_call: TRBD1
v_call: TRBV5-1
clone_size: .

cdr3_nt: TGTGCCAGCAGCATGACTAGCGGGGGGGCCAATACAGATACGCAGTATTTT
cdr3_aa: CASSMTSGGANTDTQYF
j_call: TRBJ2-3
d_call: TRBD2
v_call: TRBV6-1
clone_size: .

cdr3_nt: TGTGCCAGCACCGGGGGATGGGGGCCTGAGACCCAGTACTTC
cdr3_aa: CASTGGWGPETQYF
j_call: TRBJ2-5
d_call: .
v_call: TRBV11-2
clone_size: few

cdr3_nt: TGTGCCAGCAGTTACAAGGGACCTAATCAGCCCCAGCATTTT
cdr3_aa: CASSYKGPNQPQHF
j_call: TRBJ1-5
d_call: .
v_call: TRBV6-5
clone_size: few

cdr3_nt: TGTGCCAGCAGTTTCATCAATCAGCCCCAGCATTTT
cdr3_aa: CASSFINQPQHF
j_call: TRBJ1-5
d_call: .
v_call: TRBV27
clone_size: few

cdr3_nt: TGTGCCTCCTACCAGGCCTCGGGGTTCAATTCACCCCTCCACTTT
cdr3_aa: CASYQASGFNSPLHF
j_call: TRBJ1-6
d_call: .
v_call: TRBV3-1
clone_size: .

cdr3_nt: TGCGCCAGCACCGGGACAGTCAATGAGCAGTTCTTC
cdr3_aa: CASTGTVNEQFF
j_call: TRBJ2-1
d_call: TRBD1
v_call: TRBV5-1
clone_size: .

cdr3_nt: TGCAGCGTTGTGGCCGGGGACACTGAAGCTTTCTTT
cdr3_aa: CSVVAGDTEAFF
j_call: TRBJ1-1
d_call: .
v_call: TRBV29-1
clone_size: few

cdr3_nt: TGTGCCAGCAGCCAACAGGGGCGACAATTCTACAATGAGCAGTTCTTC
cdr3_aa: CASSQQGRQFYNEQFF
j_call: TRBJ2-1
d_call: .
v_call: TRBV3-1
clone_size: few

cdr3_nt: TGCAGCGTTGAAGATCTTACAGGGGGGAAAAGCACAGATACGCAGTATTTT
cdr3_aa: CSVEDLTGGKSTDTQYF
j_call: TRBJ2-3
d_call: TRBD1
v_call: TRBV29-1
clone_size: few

cdr3_nt: TGCAGTGCTAGAGACCCGGGACTAGCGGGGGCAAGCTCCTACAATGAGCAGTTCTTC
cdr3_aa: CSARDPGLAGASSYNEQFF
j_call: TRBJ2-1
d_call: TRBD2
v_call: TRBV20-1
clone_size: few

cdr3_nt: TGTGCCAGCAGTTTAGAACCAGGGGGCTACTCCTACGAGCAGTACTTC
cdr3_aa: CASSLEPGGYSYEQYF
j_call: TRBJ2-7
d_call: TRBD1
v_call: TRBV28
clone_size: few

cdr3_nt: TGCGCCAGCAGCTTCAGGGTTCGGGAGACCCAGTACTTC
cdr3_aa: CASSFRVRETQYF
j_call: TRBJ2-5
d_call: .
v_call: TRBV5-1
clone_size: few

cdr3_nt: TGTGCCAGTATTGACCCGATGGGATATGGCTACACCTTC
cdr3_aa: CASIDPMGYGYTF
j_call: TRBJ1-2
d_call: .
v_call: TRBV19
clone_size: .

cdr3_nt: TGTGCCACCAGTGATTTAGGTAGTTCCTACAATGAGCAGTTCTTC
cdr3_aa: CATSDLGSSYNEQFF
j_call: TRBJ2-1
d_call: .
v_call: TRBV24-1
clone_size: few

cdr3_nt: TGTGCCAGCAGTTTATCTGGACAGGGAGGTCCCCTTATCTATGGCTACACCTTC
cdr3_aa: CASSLSGQGGPLIYGYTF
j_call: TRBJ1-2
d_call: TRBD1
v_call: TRBV27
clone_size: few

cdr3_nt: TGTGCCAGCAGCCAAGACCAGCTTCTCTATGGCTACACCTTC
cdr3_aa: CASSQDQLLYGYTF
j_call: TRBJ1-2
d_call: .
v_call: TRBV3-1
clone_size: few

cdr3_nt: TGTGCCATCTCCGGGACAGGGTCCTACGAGCAGTACTTC
cdr3_aa: CAISGTGSYEQYF
j_call: TRBJ2-7
d_call: TRBD1
v_call: TRBV10-3
clone_size: few

cdr3_nt: TGCGCCAGCAGCCAAGAGGGTCCCTACAATGAGCAGTTCTTC
cdr3_aa: CASSQEGPYNEQFF
j_call: TRBJ2-1
d_call: .
v_call: TRBV4-1
clone_size: .

cdr3_nt: TGTGCCAGCAGCAAAGGGACAGGGGTATACGAGCAGTACTTC
cdr3_aa: CASSKGTGVYEQYF
j_call: TRBJ2-7
d_call: TRBD1
v_call: TRBV7-2
clone_size: .

cdr3_nt: TGTGCCAGCGGGGACAGGGGGTTTCCCGGGGAGCTGTTTTTT
cdr3_aa: CASGDRGFPGELFF
j_call: TRBJ2-2
d_call: TRBD1
v_call: TRBV6-1
clone_size: few

cdr3_nt: TGTGCCAGCAGCACCCTGGACAGGGAAAGAGAGCAGTTCTTC
cdr3_aa: CASSTLDREREQFF
j_call: TRBJ2-1
d_call: TRBD1
v_call: TRBV11-2
clone_size: .